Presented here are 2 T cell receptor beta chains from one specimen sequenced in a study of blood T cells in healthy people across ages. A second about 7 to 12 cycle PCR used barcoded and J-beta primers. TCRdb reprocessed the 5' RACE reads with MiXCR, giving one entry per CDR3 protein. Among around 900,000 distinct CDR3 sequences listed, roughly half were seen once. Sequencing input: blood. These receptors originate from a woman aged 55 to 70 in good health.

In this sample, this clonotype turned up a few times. This chain's CDR3 is CATSRDPAGAVDTQYF. Here the CDR3 DNA reads TGTGCCACCAGCAGAGATCCAGCGGGAGCGGTCGATACGCAGTATTTT. V gene TRBV15 combines with J gene TRBJ2-3; TRBD2 agrees at 8 bases. J lost 6 bases, V lost 0 bases, and 8 bases had no gene match. Germline V lookup: CDR1 LNHNV, CDR2 YYDKDF (reference sequence). The CDR3 loop spans 16 amino acids.

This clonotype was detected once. The CDR3 is CSVGRRDRGPEAFF. CDR3 nucleotide sequence: TGCAGCGTGGGGCGGCGGGACAGGGGTCCTGAAGCTTTCTTT. The genes are TRBV29-1 and TRBJ1-1; 10 nucleotides align to TRBD1. From germline, CDR1 is SQVTM and CDR2 ANQGSEA. This CDR3 region has 14 residues. J lost 6 bases, V lost 6 bases, and 10 bases had no gene match.